Listed below are T cell receptor beta chains from one sample, sequenced in a study of cytomegalovirus exposure and HLA in healthy donors. Sequencing used immunoSEQ multiplex PCR; TCRdb keeps in-frame clones, though not all of them. The sample includes some 180,000 clones, around three quarters of them seen just once. The material sequenced was PBMCs. Receptor source: a man aged 25-45 years in good health and CMV-seronegative. CDR3s include the opening cysteine and the closing phenylalanine or tryptophan. The D gene is left open where the match is weak. Where a row states a size, it is once, few, many or the class of an expanded clone; other rows omit it.

v_call: TRBV4-2; cdr3_length: 16; j_call: TRBJ2-7; clone_size: -; d_call: TRBD2; cdr3_aa: CASSHLAGGPGYEQYF; cdr3_nt: TGTGCCAGCAGCCACCTAGCGGGAGGGCCGGGCTACGAGCAGTACTTC
v_call: TRBV7-3; cdr3_length: 15; j_call: TRBJ1-2; clone_size: -; d_call: -; cdr3_aa: CASSLTGGANYGYTF; cdr3_nt: TGTGCCAGCAGCTTAACGGGGGGAGCTAACTATGGCTACACCTTC
v_call: TRBV4-2; cdr3_length: 15; j_call: TRBJ2-1; clone_size: -; d_call: -; cdr3_aa: CASSQDPGPLDEQFF; cdr3_nt: TGTGCCAGCAGCCAAGATCCTGGGCCCCTCGATGAGCAGTTCTTC
v_call: TRBV9; cdr3_length: 8; j_call: TRBJ2-1; clone_size: -; d_call: -; cdr3_aa: CASAPGFF; cdr3_nt: TGTGCCAGCGCCCCGGGGTTCTTC
v_call: TRBV5-1; cdr3_length: 14; j_call: TRBJ1-1; clone_size: -; d_call: TRBD1; cdr3_aa: CASSLLTGDTEAFF; cdr3_nt: TGCGCCAGCAGCCTTCTGACAGGGGACACTGAAGCTTTCTTT
v_call: TRBV30; cdr3_length: 13; j_call: TRBJ1-5; clone_size: -; d_call: TRBD1; cdr3_aa: CAWSVRGLQPQHF; cdr3_nt: TGTGCCTGGAGTGTAAGGGGGCTTCAGCCCCAGCATTTT
v_call: TRBV10-1; cdr3_length: 12; j_call: TRBJ2-7; clone_size: few; d_call: -; cdr3_aa: CASRGQSYEQYF; cdr3_nt: TGCGCCAGCCGTGGACAGTCCTACGAGCAGTACTTC
v_call: TRBV5-1; cdr3_length: 15; j_call: TRBJ2-3; clone_size: -; d_call: -; cdr3_aa: CASSLWAGTTDTQYF; cdr3_nt: TGCGCCAGCAGCTTGTGGGCGGGAACCACAGATACGCAGTATTTT
v_call: TRBV19; cdr3_length: 16; j_call: TRBJ2-2; clone_size: -; d_call: TRBD2; cdr3_aa: CASSFKTSGRTGELFF; cdr3_nt: TGTGCCAGTAGTTTCAAAACTAGCGGACGCACCGGGGAGCTGTTTTTT
v_call: TRBV19; cdr3_length: 15; j_call: TRBJ1-1; clone_size: -; d_call: -; cdr3_aa: CASKPGSAGEDEAFF; cdr3_nt: TGTGCCAGTAAACCCGGGAGTGCGGGGGAGGATGAAGCTTTCTTT
v_call: TRBV4-1; cdr3_length: 19; j_call: TRBJ1-5; clone_size: -; d_call: TRBD1; cdr3_aa: CASSPGGTGGSYSNRPQHF; cdr3_nt: TGCGCCAGCAGCCCTGGAGGGACAGGGGGGAGTTATAGCAATCGGCCCCAGCATTTT
v_call: TRBV29-1; cdr3_length: 13; j_call: TRBJ2-2; clone_size: -; d_call: -; cdr3_aa: CSALQGYTGELFF; cdr3_nt: TGCAGCGCACTACAGGGCTACACCGGGGAGCTGTTTTTT
v_call: TRBV6-5; cdr3_length: 15; j_call: TRBJ1-1; clone_size: -; d_call: TRBD1; cdr3_aa: CASSYSRQGRTEAFF; cdr3_nt: TGTGCCAGCAGTTACTCGCGACAGGGGAGGACTGAAGCTTTCTTT
v_call: TRBV6-1; cdr3_length: 10; j_call: TRBJ1-2; clone_size: -; d_call: -; cdr3_aa: CASTTVGYTF; cdr3_nt: TGTGCCAGCACTACGGTGGGCTACACCTTC
v_call: TRBV28; cdr3_length: 15; j_call: TRBJ1-1; clone_size: -; d_call: -; cdr3_aa: CASSLHPQGNTEAFF; cdr3_nt: TGTGCCAGCAGCCTACACCCACAGGGGAACACTGAAGCTTTCTTT
v_call: TRBV27; cdr3_length: 15; j_call: TRBJ2-6; clone_size: -; d_call: TRBD2; cdr3_aa: CASTSRGAGANVLTF; cdr3_nt: TGTGCCAGTACCTCTCGGGGGGCTGGGGCCAACGTCCTGACTTTC
v_call: TRBV9; cdr3_length: 14; j_call: TRBJ2-7; clone_size: -; d_call: -; cdr3_aa: CASSVGGGRYEQYF; cdr3_nt: TGTGCCAGCAGCGTAGGGGGGGGCCGGTACGAGCAGTACTTC
v_call: TRBV28; cdr3_length: 15; j_call: TRBJ2-2; clone_size: -; d_call: -; cdr3_aa: CASTPGDRNTGELFF; cdr3_nt: TGTGCCAGCACACCGGGGGACAGGAACACCGGGGAGCTGTTTTTT
v_call: TRBV11-3; cdr3_length: 17; j_call: TRBJ1-4; clone_size: -; d_call: TRBD1; cdr3_aa: CASSLDPGAGGNEKLFF; cdr3_nt: TGTGCCAGCAGCTTAGATCCCGGCGCAGGGGGTAATGAAAAACTGTTTTTT
v_call: TRBV28; cdr3_length: 11; j_call: TRBJ1-5; clone_size: -; d_call: -; cdr3_aa: CASGSGVVQHF; cdr3_nt: TGTGCCAGCGGCTCCGGGGTGGTCCAGCATTTT
v_call: TRBV5-1; cdr3_length: 12; j_call: TRBJ2-3; clone_size: few; d_call: -; cdr3_aa: CASSPFSDTQYF; cdr3_nt: TGCGCCAGCAGCCCGTTTTCCGATACGCAGTATTTT
v_call: TRBV28; cdr3_length: 17; j_call: TRBJ1-5; clone_size: -; d_call: -; cdr3_aa: CASSSLAGRTSNQPQHF; cdr3_nt: TGTGCCAGCAGTTCGCTTGCGGGCCGAACGAGCAATCAGCCCCAGCATTTT
v_call: TRBV5-1; cdr3_length: 15; j_call: TRBJ2-3; clone_size: -; d_call: TRBD2; cdr3_aa: CASSLVGRALDTQYF; cdr3_nt: TGCGCCAGCAGCTTGGTCGGGAGGGCCTTAGATACGCAGTATTTT